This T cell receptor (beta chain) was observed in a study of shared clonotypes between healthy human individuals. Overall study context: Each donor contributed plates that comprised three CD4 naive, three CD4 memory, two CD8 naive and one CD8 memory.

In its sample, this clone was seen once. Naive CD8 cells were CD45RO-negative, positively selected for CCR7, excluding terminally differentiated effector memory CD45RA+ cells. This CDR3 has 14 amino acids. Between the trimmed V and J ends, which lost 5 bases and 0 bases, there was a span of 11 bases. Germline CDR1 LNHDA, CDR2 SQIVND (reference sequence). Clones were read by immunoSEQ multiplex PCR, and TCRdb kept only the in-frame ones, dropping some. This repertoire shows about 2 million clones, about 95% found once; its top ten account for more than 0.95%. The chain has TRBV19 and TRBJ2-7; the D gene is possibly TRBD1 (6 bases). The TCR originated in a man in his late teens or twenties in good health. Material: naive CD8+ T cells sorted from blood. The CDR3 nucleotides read TGTGCCAGTAGTGCGGACAGAACCTCCTACGAGCAGTACTTC. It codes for CASSADRTSYEQYF.